This TCR beta chain was profiled in a study of shared clonotypes between healthy human individuals. Profiled with immunoSEQ multiplex PCR; TCRdb holds only in-frame clones, not every one. The data contain roughly 2.2 million clones, just over 90% of them singletons. V lost 9 bases, J lost 6 bases, and 9 bases stayed unmatched. The CDR3 covers 13 residues. Germline CDR1 is SGHDT and CDR2 is YYEEEE. The TCR comes from a man aged 18 to 29 in good health. Some clones in this sample may be carry-over from other donors' samples. The specimen sequenced was naive CD4+ T cells from PBMCs. The subset was: CD45RA+ positively selected. The chain couples TRBV5-6 to TRBJ2-7; TRBD1 aligns across 10 bases. CDR3 DNA sequence: TGTGCCACCAGAAGACAGGGGGCTCTCGAGCAGTACTTC. Protein: CATRRQGALEQYF.